The sequence of this T cell receptor beta chain was determined in a study of OX40 agonist ivuxolimab in advanced cancers. Overall study context: The dose-escalation cohort was roughly 84% male, with a mean age of 60 years, ranging about 23 to 90.

Study observations and caveats: Clonal expansion was among the lowest in partial responders at 0.1-3.0 mg/kg, especially CD8+.

Assay used: immunoSEQ multiplex PCR; TCRdb lists only in-frame clones, some missing. The sample has about 45,000 clones; 85% to 95% are singletons. The germline V gene has CDR1 SGDLS and CDR2 YYNGEE. This CDR3 is 15 amino acids long. Trimming took off 1 base at V and 8 bases at J, with 16 bases between the two ends. For this clone: Its specificity is not known.

V is TRBV9 and J is TRBJ2-1; TRBD2 is a possible D gene (6 bases). This specimen consisted of CD4+ or CD8+ T cells sorted from blood, obtained in a trial of the OX40 agonist ivuxolimab. This TCR came from an adult with an advanced solid tumor such as melanoma, head and neck, liver or kidney cancer. The CDR3 region has the DNA TGTGCCAGCAGCGTACACCCGGGAGATGGGGATGAGCAGTTCTTC. Amino acid sequence: CASSVHPGDGDEQFF.